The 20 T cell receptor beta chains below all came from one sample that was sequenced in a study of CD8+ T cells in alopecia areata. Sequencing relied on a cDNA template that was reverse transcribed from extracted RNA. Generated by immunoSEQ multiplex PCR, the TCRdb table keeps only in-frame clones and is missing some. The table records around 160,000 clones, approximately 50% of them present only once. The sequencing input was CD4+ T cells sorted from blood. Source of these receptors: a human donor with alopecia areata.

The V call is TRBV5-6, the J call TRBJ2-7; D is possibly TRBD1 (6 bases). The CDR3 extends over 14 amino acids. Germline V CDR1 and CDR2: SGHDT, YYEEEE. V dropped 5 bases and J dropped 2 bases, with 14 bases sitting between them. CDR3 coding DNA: TGTGCCAGCAGGAAAACCGGGACAACCTACGAGCAGTACTTC. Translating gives CASRKTGTTYEQYF.

The CDR3 loop reads CASSSRLAVGTDTQYF. DNA for the CDR3: TGCGCCAGCAGCTCGCGCCTAGCGGTCGGCACAGATACGCAGTATTTT. V gene TRBV5-1 combines with J gene TRBJ2-3; TRBD2 agrees at 7 bases. Germline-derived CDR1 and CDR2 are SGHRS and YFSETQ. Losses at the gene ends were 3 bases for V and 1 base for J; bases not matched to a gene: 8. The CDR3 is 16 amino acids.

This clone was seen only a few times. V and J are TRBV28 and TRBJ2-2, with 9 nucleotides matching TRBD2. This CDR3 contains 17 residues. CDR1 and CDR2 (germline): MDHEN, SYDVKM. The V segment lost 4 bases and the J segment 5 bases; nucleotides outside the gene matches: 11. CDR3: CASSSSRREGRTGELFF. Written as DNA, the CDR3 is TGTGCCAGCAGTTCCTCGAGGCGGGAGGGCCGGACCGGGGAGCTGTTTTTT.

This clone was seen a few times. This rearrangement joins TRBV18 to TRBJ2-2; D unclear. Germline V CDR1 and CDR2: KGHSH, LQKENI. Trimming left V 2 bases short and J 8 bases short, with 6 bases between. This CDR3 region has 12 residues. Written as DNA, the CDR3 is TGTGCCAGCTCACCATTTGAGGGGGAGCTGTTTTTT. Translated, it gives CASSPFEGELFF.

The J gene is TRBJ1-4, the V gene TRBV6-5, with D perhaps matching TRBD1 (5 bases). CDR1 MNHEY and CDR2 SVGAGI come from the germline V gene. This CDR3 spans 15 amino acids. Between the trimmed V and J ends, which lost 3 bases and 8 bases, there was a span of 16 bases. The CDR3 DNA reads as TGTGCCAGCAGTTATTTTGTCGGGACGCCAGAAAAACTGTTTTTT. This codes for CASSYFVGTPEKLFF.

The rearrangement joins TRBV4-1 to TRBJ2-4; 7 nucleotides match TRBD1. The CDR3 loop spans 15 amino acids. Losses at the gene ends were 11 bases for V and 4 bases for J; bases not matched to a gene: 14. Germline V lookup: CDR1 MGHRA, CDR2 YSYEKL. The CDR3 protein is CAPPSDRDGKNIQYF. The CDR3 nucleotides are TGCGCCCCTCCTAGTGACAGGGACGGGAAAAACATTCAGTACTTC.

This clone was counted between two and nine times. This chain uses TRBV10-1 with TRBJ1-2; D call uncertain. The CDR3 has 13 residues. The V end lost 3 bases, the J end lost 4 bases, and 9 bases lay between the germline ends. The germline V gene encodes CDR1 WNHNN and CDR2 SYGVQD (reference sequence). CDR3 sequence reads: CASSENPGYGYTF. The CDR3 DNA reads TGCGCCAGCAGTGAAAATCCTGGCTATGGCTACACCTTC.

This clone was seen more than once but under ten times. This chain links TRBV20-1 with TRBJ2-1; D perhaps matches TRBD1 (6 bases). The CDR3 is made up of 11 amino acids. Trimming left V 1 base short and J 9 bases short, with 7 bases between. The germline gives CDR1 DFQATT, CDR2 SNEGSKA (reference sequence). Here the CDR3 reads CSARGTVEQFF. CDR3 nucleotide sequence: TGCAGTGCTAGAGGGACAGTTGAGCAGTTCTTC.

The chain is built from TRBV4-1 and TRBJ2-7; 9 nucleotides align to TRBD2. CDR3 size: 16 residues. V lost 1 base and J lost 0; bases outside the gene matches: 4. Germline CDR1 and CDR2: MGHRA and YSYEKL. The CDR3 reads CASSQAGTSRSYEQYF. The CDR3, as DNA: TGCGCCAGCAGCCAAGCCGGGACTAGCCGCTCCTACGAGCAGTACTTC.

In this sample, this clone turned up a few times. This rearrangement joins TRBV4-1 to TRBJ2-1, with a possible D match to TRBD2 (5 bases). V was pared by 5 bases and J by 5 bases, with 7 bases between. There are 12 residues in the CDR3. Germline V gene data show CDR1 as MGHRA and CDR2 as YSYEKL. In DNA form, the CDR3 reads TGCGCCAGCAGCGCACTAGACAATGAGCAGTTCTTC. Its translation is CASSALDNEQFF.

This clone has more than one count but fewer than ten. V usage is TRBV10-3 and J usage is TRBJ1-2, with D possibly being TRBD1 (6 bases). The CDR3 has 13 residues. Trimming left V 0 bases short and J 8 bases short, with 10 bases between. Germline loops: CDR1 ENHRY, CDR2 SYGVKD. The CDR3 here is CAISESQGRGYTF. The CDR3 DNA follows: TGTGCCATCAGTGAGTCGCAGGGGCGCGGCTACACCTTC.

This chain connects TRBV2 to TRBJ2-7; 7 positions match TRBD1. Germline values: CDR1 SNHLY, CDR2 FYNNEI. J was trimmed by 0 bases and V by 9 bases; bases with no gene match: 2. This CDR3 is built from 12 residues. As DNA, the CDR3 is TGTGCCAGGGGGGACAGCTCCTACGAGCAGTACTTC. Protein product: CARGDSSYEQYF.

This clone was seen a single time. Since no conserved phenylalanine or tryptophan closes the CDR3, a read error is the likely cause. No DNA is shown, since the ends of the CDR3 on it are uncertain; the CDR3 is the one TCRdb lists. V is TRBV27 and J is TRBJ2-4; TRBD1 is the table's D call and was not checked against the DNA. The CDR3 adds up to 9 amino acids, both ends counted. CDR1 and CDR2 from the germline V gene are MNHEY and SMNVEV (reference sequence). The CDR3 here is CASSGVGAL.

CDR3 in amino acids: CASNKDTLNTEAFF. Here the CDR3 DNA reads TGCGCCAGCAATAAAGACACCTTGAACACTGAAGCTTTCTTT. The rearrangement joins TRBV5-1 to TRBJ1-1; no clear D. The V and J ends lost 6 bases and 0 bases respectively, with 12 bases between them. Germline CDR1 and CDR2: SGHRS and YFSETQ. CDR3 length: 14 residues.

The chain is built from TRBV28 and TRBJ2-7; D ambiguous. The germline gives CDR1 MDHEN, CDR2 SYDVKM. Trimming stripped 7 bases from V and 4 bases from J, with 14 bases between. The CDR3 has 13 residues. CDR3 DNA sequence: TGTGCCAGCACCCCAGGCCGGGCGTACGAGCAGTACTTC. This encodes CASTPGRAYEQYF.

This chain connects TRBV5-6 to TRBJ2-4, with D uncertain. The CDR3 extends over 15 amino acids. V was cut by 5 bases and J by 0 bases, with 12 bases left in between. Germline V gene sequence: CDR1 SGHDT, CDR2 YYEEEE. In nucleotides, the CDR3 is TGTGCCAGCAGTTTCGGCGGACGAGCCAAAAACATTCAGTACTTC. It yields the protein CASSFGGRAKNIQYF.

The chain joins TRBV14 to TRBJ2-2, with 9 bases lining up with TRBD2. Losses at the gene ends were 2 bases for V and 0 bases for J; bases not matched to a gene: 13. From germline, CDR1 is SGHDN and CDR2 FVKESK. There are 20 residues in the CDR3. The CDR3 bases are TGTGCCAGCAGCCAAATCTTAGCGGGAGTACGGCCCGCGAACACCGGGGAGCTGTTTTTT. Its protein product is CASSQILAGVRPANTGELFF.

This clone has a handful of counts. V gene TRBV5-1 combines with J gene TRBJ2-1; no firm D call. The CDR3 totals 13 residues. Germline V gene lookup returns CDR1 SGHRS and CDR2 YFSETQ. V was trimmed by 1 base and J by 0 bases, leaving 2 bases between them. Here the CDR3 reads CASSLSSYNEQFF. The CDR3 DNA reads TGCGCCAGCAGCTTGAGCTCCTACAATGAGCAGTTCTTC.

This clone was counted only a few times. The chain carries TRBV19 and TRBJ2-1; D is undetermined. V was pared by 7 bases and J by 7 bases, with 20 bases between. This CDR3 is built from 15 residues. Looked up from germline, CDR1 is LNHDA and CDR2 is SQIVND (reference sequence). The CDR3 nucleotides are TGTGCCAGTACTCATACCCGGGCCCCTCTTAATGAGCAGTTCTTC. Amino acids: CASTHTRAPLNEQFF.

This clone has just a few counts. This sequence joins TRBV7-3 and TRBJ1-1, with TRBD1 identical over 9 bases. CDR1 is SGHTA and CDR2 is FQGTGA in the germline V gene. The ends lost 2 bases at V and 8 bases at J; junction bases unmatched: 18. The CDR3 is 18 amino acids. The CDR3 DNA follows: TGTGCCAGCAGCTTAGTCGGACAGATCGGACAGGGGCGCTCAGAAGCTTTCTTT. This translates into CASSLVGQIGQGRSEAFF.